Described below is a single TCR beta chain sequence and its context. Here immunoSEQ multiplex PCR was the method, and the copy in TCRdb shows in-frame clones only, minus some. The sample shows tens of thousands of clones, approximately 87% of them seen only once. The sample belongs to a study of OX40 agonist ivuxolimab in advanced cancers. The origin of this receptor is an adult with an advanced solid tumor such as melanoma, head and neck, liver or kidney cancer. The input for sequencing was CD4+ or CD8+ T cells sorted from blood, taken in a trial of the OX40 agonist ivuxolimab.

CDR3 coding DNA: TGCGCCAGCAGCTATCAGGGTGACTCTGGAAACACCATATATTTT. This gives the protein CASSYQGDSGNTIYF. The rearrangement uses TRBV5-1 and TRBJ1-3, with D possibly matching TRBD1 (5 bases). The V gene lost 3 bases and the J gene lost 0 bases, with 10 bases spanning the gap. The CDR3 runs to 15 residues. The V gene's germline CDR1 is SGHRS and CDR2 YFSETQ.